The clone carrying this T cell receptor beta chain was recorded only once. Its cognate antigen is unknown. This CDR3 has 15 residues. V was clipped by 7 bases and J by 4 bases, with 18 bases between them. This entry belongs to a study of early T cells in non-severe SARS-CoV-2 infection. Overall study: Sequenced material consisted of bulk RNA (from unsorted whole blood), and chains were unpaired.

Attachment of unique molecular identifiers to individual cDNA molecules was performed. TCRdb called the 5' RACE reads again in MiXCR, with one record for every CDR3 protein. This sample has 60,000 to 65,000 distinct CDR3 sequences; more than 9% occur once, and the top ten carry 1.2%. The study's findings and limits: Private and CD4 specificities were missed by VDJdb matching, which favored anti-spike CD8 responses.

The sequencing sample was made of whole blood. This chain joins TRBV12-3 or TRBV12-4 and TRBJ2-3; no clear D gene. The source of this sequence is an adult who was a healthcare worker with PCR-confirmed SARS-CoV-2 infection or an uninfected control (not recorded which). As DNA, the CDR3 is TGTGCCAGCACCGACGGTGTGGGAAATGCAGATACGCAGTATTTT. Translating it yields CASTDGVGNADTQYF.